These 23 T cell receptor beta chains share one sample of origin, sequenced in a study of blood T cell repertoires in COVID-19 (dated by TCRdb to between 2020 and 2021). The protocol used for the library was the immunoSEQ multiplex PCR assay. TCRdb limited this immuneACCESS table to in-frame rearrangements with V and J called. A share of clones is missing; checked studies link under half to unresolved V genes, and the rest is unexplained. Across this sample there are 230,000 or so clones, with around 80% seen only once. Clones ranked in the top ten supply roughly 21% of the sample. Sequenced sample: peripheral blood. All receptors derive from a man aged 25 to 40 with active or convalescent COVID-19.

CDR3 loop: CASSLRVGGSGNTIYF. CDR3 bases: TGCGCCAGCAGCTTGCGGGTTGGCGGGTCTGGAAACACCATATATTTT. The V gene is TRBV5-1, the J gene TRBJ1-3; no reliable D call. Trimming cost V 1 base and J 1 base, with 12 bases left between them. The CDR3 spans 16 residues. Germline V gene data show CDR1 as SGHRS and CDR2 as YFSETQ.

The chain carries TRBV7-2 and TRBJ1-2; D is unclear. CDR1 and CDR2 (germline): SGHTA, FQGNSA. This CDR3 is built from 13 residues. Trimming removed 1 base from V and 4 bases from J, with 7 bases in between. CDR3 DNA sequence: TGTGCCAGCAGCTTAGGGGCAAGCTATGGCTACACCTTC. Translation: CASSLGASYGYTF.

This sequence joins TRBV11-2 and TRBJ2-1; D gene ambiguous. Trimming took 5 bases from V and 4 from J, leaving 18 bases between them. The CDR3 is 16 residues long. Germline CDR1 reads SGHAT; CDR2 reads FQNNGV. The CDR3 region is CASSLRGKAAYNEQFF. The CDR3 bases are TGTGCCAGCAGCCTCCGCGGTAAGGCGGCGTACAATGAGCAGTTCTTC.

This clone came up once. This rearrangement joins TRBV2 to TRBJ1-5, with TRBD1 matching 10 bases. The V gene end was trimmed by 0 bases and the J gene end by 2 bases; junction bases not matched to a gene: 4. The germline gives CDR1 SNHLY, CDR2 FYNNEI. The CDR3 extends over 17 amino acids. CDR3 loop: CASSEATGGRGNQPQHF. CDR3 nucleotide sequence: TGTGCCAGCAGTGAAGCGACAGGGGGCAGGGGCAATCAGCCCCAGCATTTT.

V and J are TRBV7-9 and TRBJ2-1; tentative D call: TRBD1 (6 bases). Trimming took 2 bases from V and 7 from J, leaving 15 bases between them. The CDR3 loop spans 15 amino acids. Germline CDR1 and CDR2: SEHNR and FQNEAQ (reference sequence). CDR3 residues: CASSLPTGTLNEQFF. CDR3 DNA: TGTGCCAGCAGCTTACCAACCGGGACACTAAATGAGCAGTTCTTC. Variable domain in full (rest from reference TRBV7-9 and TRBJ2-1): DTGVSQNPRHKITKRGQNVTFRCDPISEHNRLYWYRQTLGQGPEFLTYFQNEAQLEKSRLLSDRFSAERPKGSFSTLEIQRTEQGDSAMYLCASSLPTGTLNEQFFGPGTRLTVL.

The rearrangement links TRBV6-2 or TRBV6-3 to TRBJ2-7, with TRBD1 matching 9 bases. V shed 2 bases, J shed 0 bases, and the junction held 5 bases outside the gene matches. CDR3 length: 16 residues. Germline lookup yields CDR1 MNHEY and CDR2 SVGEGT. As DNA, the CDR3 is TGTGCCAGCAGTTACGCCCCGGACAGGGGCTCCTACGAGCAGTACTTC. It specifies CASSYAPDRGSYEQYF.

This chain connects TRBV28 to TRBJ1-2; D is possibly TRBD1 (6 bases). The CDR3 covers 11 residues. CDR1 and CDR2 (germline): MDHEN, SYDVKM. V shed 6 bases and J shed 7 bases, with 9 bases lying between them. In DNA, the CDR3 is TGTGCCAGCAGATTCAGGGGTGGCTACACCTTC. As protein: CASRFRGGYTF.

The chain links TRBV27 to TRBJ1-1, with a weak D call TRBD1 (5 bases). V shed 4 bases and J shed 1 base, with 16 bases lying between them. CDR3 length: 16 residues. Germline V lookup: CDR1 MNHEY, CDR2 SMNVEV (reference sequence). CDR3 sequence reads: CASSSTPGGRNTEAFF. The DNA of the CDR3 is TGTGCCAGCAGTTCGACCCCCGGGGGACGGAACACTGAAGCTTTCTTT.

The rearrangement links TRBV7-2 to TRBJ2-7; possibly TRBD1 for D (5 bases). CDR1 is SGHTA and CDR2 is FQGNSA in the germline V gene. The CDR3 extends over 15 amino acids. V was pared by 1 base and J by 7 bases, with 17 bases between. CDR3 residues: CASSLGVRVVIEQYF. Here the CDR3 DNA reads TGTGCCAGCAGCTTAGGAGTCAGGGTAGTAATAGAGCAGTACTTC.

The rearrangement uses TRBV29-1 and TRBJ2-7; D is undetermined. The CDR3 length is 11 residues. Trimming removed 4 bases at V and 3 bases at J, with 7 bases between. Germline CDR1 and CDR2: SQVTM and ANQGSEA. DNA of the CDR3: TGCAGCGTTGCCGCGAACTACGAGCAGTACTTC. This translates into CSVAANYEQYF.

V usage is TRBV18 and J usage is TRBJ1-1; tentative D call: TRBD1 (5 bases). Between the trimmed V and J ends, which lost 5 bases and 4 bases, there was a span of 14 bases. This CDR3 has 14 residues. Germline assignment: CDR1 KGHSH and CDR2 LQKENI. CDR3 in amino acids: CASSSVQGITEAFF. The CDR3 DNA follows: TGTGCCAGCTCATCAGTTCAGGGCATCACTGAAGCTTTCTTT.

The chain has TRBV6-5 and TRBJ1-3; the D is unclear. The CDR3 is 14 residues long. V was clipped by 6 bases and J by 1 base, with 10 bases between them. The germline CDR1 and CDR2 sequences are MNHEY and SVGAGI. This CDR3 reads CASRDSGSGNTIYF. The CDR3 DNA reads TGTGCCAGCAGGGACTCCGGGTCTGGAAACACCATATATTTT.

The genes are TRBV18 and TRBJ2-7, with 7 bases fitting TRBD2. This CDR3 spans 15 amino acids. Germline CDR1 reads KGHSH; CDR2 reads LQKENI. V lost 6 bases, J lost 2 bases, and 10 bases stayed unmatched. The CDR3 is CASSSLSGGAYEQYF. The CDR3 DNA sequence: TGTGCCAGCTCCTCCCTCTCTGGGGGGGCCTACGAGCAGTACTTC. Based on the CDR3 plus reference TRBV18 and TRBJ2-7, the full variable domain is NAGVMQNPRHLVRRRGQEARLRCSPMKGHSHVYWYRQLPEEGLKFMVYLQKENIIDESGMPKERFSAEFPKEGPSILRIQQVVRGDSAAYFCASSSLSGGAYEQYFGPGTRLTVT.

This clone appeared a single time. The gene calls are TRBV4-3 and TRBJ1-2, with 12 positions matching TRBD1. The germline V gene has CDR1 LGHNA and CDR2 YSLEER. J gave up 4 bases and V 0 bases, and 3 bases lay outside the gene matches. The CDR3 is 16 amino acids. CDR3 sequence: CASSQEGTGGAYGYTF. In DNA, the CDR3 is TGCGCCAGCAGCCAAGAGGGGACAGGGGGCGCCTATGGCTACACCTTC.

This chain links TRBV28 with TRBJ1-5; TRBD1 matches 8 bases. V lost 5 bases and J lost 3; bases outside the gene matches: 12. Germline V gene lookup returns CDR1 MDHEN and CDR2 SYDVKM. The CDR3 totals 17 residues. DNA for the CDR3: TGTGCCAGCAGTCCATACAGAAGGGACAGGCCCAATCAGCCCCAGCATTTT. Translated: CASSPYRRDRPNQPQHF.

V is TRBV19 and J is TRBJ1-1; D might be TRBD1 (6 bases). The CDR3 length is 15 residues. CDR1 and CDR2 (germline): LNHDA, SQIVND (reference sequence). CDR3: CVKRPGQNMNTEAFF. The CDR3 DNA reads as TGTGTCAAAAGACCAGGACAGAACATGAACACTGAAGCTTTCTTT.

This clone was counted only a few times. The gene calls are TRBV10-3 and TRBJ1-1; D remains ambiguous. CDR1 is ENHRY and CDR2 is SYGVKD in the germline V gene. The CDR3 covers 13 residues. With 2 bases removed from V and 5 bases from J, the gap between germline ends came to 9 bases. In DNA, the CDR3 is TGTGCCATCAGTGAGCCGCCCCGGACTGAAGCTTTCTTT. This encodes CAISEPPRTEAFF.

CDR3 loop: CASRLHRTEAFF. The CDR3 bases are TGTGCCAGCAGACTACACCGCACTGAAGCTTTCTTT. This chain joins TRBV12-3 or TRBV12-4 and TRBJ1-1; D not resolved. V was pared by 6 bases and J by 4 bases, with 9 bases between. This CDR3 contains 12 residues.

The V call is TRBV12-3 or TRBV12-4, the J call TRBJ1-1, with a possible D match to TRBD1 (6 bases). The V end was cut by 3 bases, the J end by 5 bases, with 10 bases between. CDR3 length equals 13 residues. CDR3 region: CASSFGGGTEAFF. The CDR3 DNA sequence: TGTGCCAGCAGTTTTGGGGGCGGTACTGAAGCTTTCTTT.

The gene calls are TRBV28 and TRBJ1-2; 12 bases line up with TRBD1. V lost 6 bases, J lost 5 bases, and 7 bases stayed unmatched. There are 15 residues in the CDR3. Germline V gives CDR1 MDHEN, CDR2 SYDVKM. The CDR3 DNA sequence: TGTGCCAGCAGATCGGGACAGGGGGCGGGGTATGGCTACACCTTC. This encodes CASRSGQGAGYGYTF.

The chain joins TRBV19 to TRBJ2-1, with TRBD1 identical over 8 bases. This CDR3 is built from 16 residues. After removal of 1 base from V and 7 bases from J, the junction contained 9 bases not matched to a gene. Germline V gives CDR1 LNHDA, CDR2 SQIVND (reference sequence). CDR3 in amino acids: CASSIGQGARGNEQFF. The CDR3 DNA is TGTGCCAGTAGTATAGGGCAGGGGGCGCGCGGAAATGAGCAGTTCTTC.

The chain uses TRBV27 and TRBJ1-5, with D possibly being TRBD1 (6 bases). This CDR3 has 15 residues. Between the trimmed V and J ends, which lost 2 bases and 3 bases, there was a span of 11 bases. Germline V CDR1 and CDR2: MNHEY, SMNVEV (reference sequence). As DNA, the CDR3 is TGTGCCAGCAGTTTAGCCGGACAGAACAATCAGCCCCAGCATTTT. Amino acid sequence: CASSLAGQNNQPQHF.

In DNA form, the CDR3 reads TGCGCCAGCAGCGGGGGGACTAGCGGGGGCTCCGAGCAGTACTTC. Residues: CASSGGTSGGSEQYF. The chain links TRBV5-1 to TRBJ2-7; 14 bases agree with TRBD2. Germline V gene sequence: CDR1 SGHRS, CDR2 YFSETQ. V trimming: 4 bases; J trimming: 6 bases; junction bases outside the gene matches: 6. This CDR3 spans 15 amino acids.